This T cell receptor beta chain stems from a study of cytomegalovirus exposure and HLA in healthy donors (dated by TCRdb to the late 2010s). In terms of the full investigation: An earlier analysis of 587 of the donors reported more than 250 Gb of sequence data and more than 90 million unique TCR beta sequences from 190 million or so T cells. An early release covering some 640 HLA-typed donors comprised approximately 290 gigabases of sequencing data and roughly 85 million unique TCR sequences. The genetic ancestry cluster associated with self-reported Caucasian donors included 81% of the 398 genotyped donors. The aim of the study was to test whether cataloging public T cell receptors could identify signatures of past pathogen exposure. The study used immunosequencing to profile the T cell repertoires of about 670 subjects and linked those repertoires to cytomegalovirus serostatus. A separate validation cohort of roughly 130 different subjects was used in addition to the roughly 700-subject first cohort. To predict cytomegalovirus infection status, the study combined high-throughput TCR immunosequencing, statistical association of individual TCRs with disease status, and machine learning. To study patterns of TCR occurrence, a later analysis re-analyzed previously published TCR beta repertoires from under 750 donors and added high-resolution HLA genotyping. Rather than using new phenotypic data, the later analysis identified candidate immune exposures from TCR beta sequences and from how often those sequences occurred across donors. To decide whether each TCR beta V gene segment behaved as functional or pseudogenic, an earlier analysis of approximately 590 of the donors relied on high-throughput TCR beta sequencing. Donor age, sex, ethnicity and CMV serostatus were collected together with the repertoire data. A later genetic analysis took genome-wide SNP genotypes for 398 of the 666 donors and used that subset as a discovery cohort. Every repertoire in the discovery cohort had been generated on one and the same sequencing platform. Both class I and class II loci were covered by HLA typing, at four-digit resolution. Typing coverage differed by locus: A, B, C, DRB1 and DQB1 were typed in roughly 620-630 donors, DQA1 in 500 to 550, DPA1 in 600 to 610, and DPB1 in about 450. Five DR-DQ haplotypes were handled as single units for association and clustering, since linkage in the cohort was strong. Among roughly 400 genotyped donors of the cohort, an average of roughly 230,000 unique TCR beta nucleotide sequences was sequenced per donor, of which roughly 17% were non-productive.

The library was prepared using the immunoSEQ multiplex PCR assay. For the multiplex PCR, a mixture combining 60 forward primers for TCR Vbeta segments and 13 reverse primers for TCR Jbeta segments was used. The CDR3 region of rearranged TCR beta genes was amplified from genomic DNA by a multiplex PCR assay. The Illumina HiSeq System was used to sequence the amplified TCR beta libraries as 87-base-pair reads. The study's own analysis went as follows. Across the 666 repertoires, a later analysis counted tens of millions of unique TCR beta chains, 9.5 million to 12 million of which were shared by at least two donors. Raw reads were error-corrected and collapsed into unique sequences by a nearest-neighbor algorithm in which closely related sequences were merged to remove PCR and sequencing errors. To assign V, D and J gene segments, CDR3 sequences were aligned to IMGT reference sequences. Each retained sequence needed at least a six-nucleotide match to both a V gene segment and a J gene segment. Rearrangements were classified as productive when the CDR3 lacked stop codons and remained in frame with V and J, and all other rearrangements were classified as non-productive. CDR3 was defined by IMGT convention, running from the second conserved V-encoded cysteine to the conserved J-encoded phenylalanine. The earlier analysis of about 560 of the donors excluded any sequence lacking an unambiguous match to a single V gene segment. An earlier analysis of 587 of the donors classified V segments as functional when productive rearrangements were above 56.7% and as segregating when the standard deviation between donors was above 5%. A statistical classification framework was developed to diagnose cytomegalovirus status using the catalog of TCR beta chain sequences. In a later analysis, TCR nucleotide sequences were compared against IMGT/GENE-DB human TR gene sequences so that V and J genes could be assigned. Using the TCRdist pipeline, a later analysis assigned CDR3 sequences along with most-parsimonious VDJ recombination scenarios. In a later analysis, each TCR beta chain was defined by its CDR3 amino acid sequence together with its V-gene family, and reads without a unique V-gene family were excluded. As a way to deal with suspected cross-contamination and a sequencing artifact, a later analysis dropped approximately 570 nucleotide sequences that were highly shared and had low generation probability. In a later analysis, a clonal expansion index was calculated for each public chain from normalized within-repertoire ranks of inferred template counts. Generation probabilities in a later analysis came from a VDJ recombination model fitted to out-of-frame rearrangements, and those results were checked against IGoR. A later analysis scored TCR-TCR, TCR-HLA and TCR-CMV co-occurrence with hypergeometric tests, applying a repertoire-size bias correction to TCR pairs. False discovery rates were estimated in a later analysis by permuting HLA or CMV assignments 20 times. A later analysis grouped co-occurring TCRs with DBSCAN, adding TCRdist sequence similarity when clustering within HLA-allele-positive subsets. Co-occurrence clustering excluded repertoires with fewer than 30,000 or more than 120,000 public chains, plus five with anomalous nucleotide sharing. Here the immuneACCESS table is served through TCRdb, limited to in-frame sequences with V and J called. Missing clones are a known gap in these copies; in checked studies unresolved V genes cover under half, and the rest lacks a known reason. V and J calls and clone size are those listed in that table; D and trimming were worked out from the DNA. Counted in this sample were roughly 120,000 clones; 79% of them appeared once. The ten largest clones represent roughly 2% of the sample.

A single count supports this clone. Its target antigen remains unknown. One base away there is no much larger clone; base qualities are not given. The research as a whole found: When HLA alleles, especially DR and DQ, strongly co-occurred, attributing TCR associations to individual alleles was difficult. According to a later analysis, TCR association rates differed among HLA loci, with DRB1 alleles showing the most associated TCRs and HLA-C alleles showing the fewest. In a later genetic analysis, a missense DCLRE1C variant was associated with V-gene and J-gene trimming of TCR beta chains, and the association was replicated in an independent cohort. In this cohort, only TCR beta chains were sequenced, and detectable features were limited by the absence of alpha or paired-chain data. Roughly uniform sequencing depth across donors was assumed in presence/absence analyses, although this assumption may not hold. The study listed 164 TCR beta chains as associated with cytomegalovirus. A further reported finding was that TCR beta sequences accurately predicted the HLA-A and HLA-B alleles for most subjects in the first cohort. Some IMGT-functional V segments, including TRBV6-2 and TRBV6-3, could not be distinguished by the 87-base-pair reads and were therefore excluded. In a later analysis, HLA-associated TCR beta chains were found to be more clonally expanded and to have lower generation probabilities than equally common non-associated chains. Most TCR sequences were seen in very few donors, while some public TCRs were found in many individuals. A later analysis found that most CMV-associated TCR beta chains appeared HLA-restricted, with HLA associations seemingly driven largely by CMV exposure. The classifier was reported to diagnose cytomegalovirus status with high specificity and sensitivity in both the original and validation cohorts. In vitro tests confirmed that a few of the cytomegalovirus-associated TCR beta chains recognize cytomegalovirus antigens. According to a later analysis, parvovirus B19, influenza, CMV and Epstein-Barr virus appeared linked to several top co-occurrence clusters. Correlated functional status among segregating V segments might reflect linkage disequilibrium, but an unknown experimental factor could not be ruled out. Immune exposure information for the cohort was limited to CMV serostatus. Compared with the approximately 670-donor mean, donors in an Asian-associated ancestry cluster had fewer N-insertions in productive TCRs, according to a later genetic analysis. Because some donors lacked HLA typing at each locus, the association tests relied only on the typed subset. In an earlier analysis of some 640 of the donors, most TCR beta V segments were observed in productive rearrangements about 87% or about 30% of the time, broadly matching IMGT annotations. According to the authors, the approach could potentially be generalized to other disease states and immunological phenotypes. Over 15 rarely observed V segments, including chromosome 9 orphons, were excluded from the earlier analysis of some 590 of the donors because counts were too low. A cluster of highly shared sequence variants was judged likely to be a technical artifact of the sequencing pipeline. Specific HLA alleles were associated with 16,951 TCR beta sequences at a false discovery rate of 0.05 in a later analysis.

In total, approximately 700 healthy bone marrow donors made up the cohort. Cohort members were all nominally healthy when sampled, although unrecorded immune exposures were likely present. The donor tested CMV seronegative and was one of the 352 seronegative cohort members. Every donor gave a peripheral blood sample, and the peripheral blood mononuclear cells from that sample were used for TCR beta sequencing. The Qiagen DNeasy Blood Extraction Kit was used to extract genomic DNA from the blood cell samples. From the germline V gene, CDR1 is MDHEN and CDR2 is SYDVKM. From cysteine to phenylalanine, the CDR3 is 15 amino acids long. CDR3 DNA is the only sequence kept; it has 45 bases, read in frame from the first base.

The TCR originated in a man between 18 and 35 years old in good health and CMV-seronegative. The chain is made from TRBV28 and TRBJ2-5; the central 7 bases match TRBD2. The last part of the DNA fits TRBJ2-7 better; the J call may be wrong. The sample comprised PBMCs. For the CDR3, the sequence is CASSLWGGPSYEQYF. The nucleotide sequence is given as TGTGCCAGCAGCCTTTGGGGAGGGCCCTCCTACGAGCAGTACTTC.